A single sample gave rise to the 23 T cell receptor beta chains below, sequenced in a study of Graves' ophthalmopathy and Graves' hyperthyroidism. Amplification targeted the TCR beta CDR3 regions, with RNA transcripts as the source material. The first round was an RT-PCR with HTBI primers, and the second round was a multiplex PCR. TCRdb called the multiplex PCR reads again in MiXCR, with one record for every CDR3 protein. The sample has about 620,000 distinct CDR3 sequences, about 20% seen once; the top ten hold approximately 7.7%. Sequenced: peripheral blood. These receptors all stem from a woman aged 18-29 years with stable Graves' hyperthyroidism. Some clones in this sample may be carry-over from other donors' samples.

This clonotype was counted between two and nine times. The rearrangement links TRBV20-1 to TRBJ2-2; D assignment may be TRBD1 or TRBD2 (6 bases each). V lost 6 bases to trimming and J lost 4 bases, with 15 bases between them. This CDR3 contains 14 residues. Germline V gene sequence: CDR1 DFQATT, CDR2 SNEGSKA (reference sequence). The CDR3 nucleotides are TGCAGTGCGAAGGATCGGGGGCCCACCGGGGAGCTGTTTTTT. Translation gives CSAKDRGPTGELFF.

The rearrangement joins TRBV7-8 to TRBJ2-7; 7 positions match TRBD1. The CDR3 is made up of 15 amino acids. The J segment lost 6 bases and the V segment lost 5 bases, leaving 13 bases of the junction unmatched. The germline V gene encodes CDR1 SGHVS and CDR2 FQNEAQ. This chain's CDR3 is CASSIRQGPSTEQYF. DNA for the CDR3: TGTGCCAGCAGCATCCGACAGGGACCTTCTACCGAGCAGTACTTC.

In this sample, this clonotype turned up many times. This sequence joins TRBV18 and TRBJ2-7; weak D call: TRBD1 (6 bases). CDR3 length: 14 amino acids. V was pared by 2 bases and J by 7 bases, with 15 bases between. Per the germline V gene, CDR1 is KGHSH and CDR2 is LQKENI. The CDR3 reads CASSPGQGIWEQYF. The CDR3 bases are TGTGCCAGCTCACCAGGCCAGGGGATTTGGGAGCAGTACTTC.

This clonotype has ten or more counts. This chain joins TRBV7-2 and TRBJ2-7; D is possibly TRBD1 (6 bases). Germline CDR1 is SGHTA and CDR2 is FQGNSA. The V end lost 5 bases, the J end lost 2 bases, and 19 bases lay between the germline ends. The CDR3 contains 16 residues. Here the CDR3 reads CASSTFYEGDTYEQYF. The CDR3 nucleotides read TGTGCCAGCAGCACATTTTACGAAGGGGACACCTACGAGCAGTACTTC.

The DNA for the CDR3 is TGCAGTGCTTCCCCCCCGACAGCGAACACTGAAGCTTTCTTT. Amino acid sequence: CSASPPTANTEAFF. The rearrangement uses TRBV20-1 and TRBJ1-1; tentative D call: TRBD1 (5 bases). CDR1 and CDR2 from the germline V gene are DFQATT and SNEGSKA (reference sequence). Trimming removed 5 bases at V and 1 base at J, with 14 bases between. The CDR3 is 14 residues long.

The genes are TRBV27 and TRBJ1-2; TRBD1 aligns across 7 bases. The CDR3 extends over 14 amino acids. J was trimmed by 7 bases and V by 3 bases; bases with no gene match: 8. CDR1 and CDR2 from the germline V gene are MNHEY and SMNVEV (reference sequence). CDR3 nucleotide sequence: TGTGCCAGCAGTTTGGCAGGGGGTCCCACTGGCTACACCTTC. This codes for CASSLAGGPTGYTF.

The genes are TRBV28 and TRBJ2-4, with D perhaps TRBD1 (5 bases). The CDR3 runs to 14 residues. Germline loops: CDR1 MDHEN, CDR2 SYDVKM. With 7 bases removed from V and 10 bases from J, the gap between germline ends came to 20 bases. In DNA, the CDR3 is TGTGCCAGCACCAAACGCACAGGCCAAAGGATTCAGTACTTC. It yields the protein CASTKRTGQRIQYF.

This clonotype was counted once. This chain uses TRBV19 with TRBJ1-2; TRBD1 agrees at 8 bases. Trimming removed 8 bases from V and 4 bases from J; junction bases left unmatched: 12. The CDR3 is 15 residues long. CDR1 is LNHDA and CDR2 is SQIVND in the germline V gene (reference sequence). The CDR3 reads CASLIPGQELYGYTF. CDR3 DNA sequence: TGTGCCAGTCTTATACCGGGACAGGAACTCTATGGCTACACCTTC.

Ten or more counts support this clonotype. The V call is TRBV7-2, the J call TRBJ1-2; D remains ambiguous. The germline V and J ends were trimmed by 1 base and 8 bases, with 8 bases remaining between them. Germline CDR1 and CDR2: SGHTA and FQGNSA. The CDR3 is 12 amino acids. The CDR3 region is CASSLEAGGYTF. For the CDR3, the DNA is TGTGCCAGCAGCTTAGAGGCGGGGGGCTACACCTTC.

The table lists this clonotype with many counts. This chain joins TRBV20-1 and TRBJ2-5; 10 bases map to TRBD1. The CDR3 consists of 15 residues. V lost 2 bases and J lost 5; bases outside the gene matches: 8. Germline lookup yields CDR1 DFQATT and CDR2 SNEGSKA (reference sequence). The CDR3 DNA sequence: TGCAGTGCTAGACCCTCGACAGGGGGCGGCGAGACCCAGTACTTC. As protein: CSARPSTGGGETQYF.

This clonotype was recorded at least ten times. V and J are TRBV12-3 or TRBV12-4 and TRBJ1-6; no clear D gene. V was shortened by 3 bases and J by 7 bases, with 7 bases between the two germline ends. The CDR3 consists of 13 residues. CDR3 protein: CASSLVGNSPLHF. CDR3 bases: TGTGCCAGCAGTTTGGTGGGGAATTCACCCCTCCACTTT.

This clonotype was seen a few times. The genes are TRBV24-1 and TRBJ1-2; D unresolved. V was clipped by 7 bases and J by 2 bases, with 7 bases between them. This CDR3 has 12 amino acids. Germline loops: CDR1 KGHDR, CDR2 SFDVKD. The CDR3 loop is CATRDRNYGYTF. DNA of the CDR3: TGTGCCACCAGAGACCGCAACTATGGCTACACCTTC.

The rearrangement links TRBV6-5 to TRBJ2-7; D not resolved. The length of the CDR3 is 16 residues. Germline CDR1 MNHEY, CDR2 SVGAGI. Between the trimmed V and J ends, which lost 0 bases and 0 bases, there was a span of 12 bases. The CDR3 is CASSYSKLSSSYEQYF. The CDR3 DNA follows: TGTGCCAGCAGTTACTCGAAACTATCTAGCTCCTACGAGCAGTACTTC.

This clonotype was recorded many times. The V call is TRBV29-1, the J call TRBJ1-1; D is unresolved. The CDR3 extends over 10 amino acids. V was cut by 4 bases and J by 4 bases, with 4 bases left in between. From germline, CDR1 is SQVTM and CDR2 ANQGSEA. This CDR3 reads CSVVGTEAFF. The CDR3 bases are TGCAGCGTTGTCGGCACTGAAGCTTTCTTT.

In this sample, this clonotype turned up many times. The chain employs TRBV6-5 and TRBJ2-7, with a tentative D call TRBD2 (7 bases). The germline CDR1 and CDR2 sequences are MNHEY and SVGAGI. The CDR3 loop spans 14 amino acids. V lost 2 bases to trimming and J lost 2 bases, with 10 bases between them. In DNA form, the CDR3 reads TGTGCCAGCAGTTACGACGGGGGGCCCTACGAGCAGTACTTC. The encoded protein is CASSYDGGPYEQYF.

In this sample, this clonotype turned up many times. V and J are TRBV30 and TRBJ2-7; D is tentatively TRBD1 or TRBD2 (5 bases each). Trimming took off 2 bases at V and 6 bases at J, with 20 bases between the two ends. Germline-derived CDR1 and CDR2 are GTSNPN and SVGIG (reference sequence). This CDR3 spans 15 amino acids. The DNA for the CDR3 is TGTGCCTGGAGTAGACCCCGGGACGGTGAAGGCGAGCAGTACTTC. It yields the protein CAWSRPRDGEGEQYF.

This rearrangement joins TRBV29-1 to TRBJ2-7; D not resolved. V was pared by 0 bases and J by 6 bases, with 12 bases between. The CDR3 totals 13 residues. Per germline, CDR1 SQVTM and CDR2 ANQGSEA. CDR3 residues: CSVEEGPPFEQYF. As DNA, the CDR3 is TGCAGCGTTGAAGAGGGTCCCCCTTTCGAGCAGTACTTC.

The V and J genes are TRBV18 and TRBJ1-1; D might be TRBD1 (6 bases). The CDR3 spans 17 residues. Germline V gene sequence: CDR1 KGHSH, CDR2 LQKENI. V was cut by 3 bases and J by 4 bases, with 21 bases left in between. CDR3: CASSPQGLTGFGTEAFF. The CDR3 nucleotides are TGTGCCAGCTCACCCCAGGGGCTTACGGGGTTTGGCACTGAAGCTTTCTTT.

This chain's CDR3 is CASSVARGSYGYTF. The DNA for the CDR3 is TGTGCCAGCAGCGTAGCTAGGGGTAGCTATGGCTACACCTTC. The chain links TRBV9 to TRBJ1-2, with TRBD1 as a possible D gene (5 bases). This CDR3 comprises 14 residues. V was pared by 0 bases and J by 4 bases, with 10 bases between. From germline, CDR1 is SGDLS and CDR2 YYNGEE.

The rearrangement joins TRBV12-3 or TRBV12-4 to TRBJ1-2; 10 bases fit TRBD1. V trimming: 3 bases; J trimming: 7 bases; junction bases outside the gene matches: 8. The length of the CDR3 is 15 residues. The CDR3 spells CASSLGQGPSGGYTF. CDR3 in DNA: TGTGCCAGCAGTTTGGGACAGGGGCCCTCGGGTGGCTACACCTTC.

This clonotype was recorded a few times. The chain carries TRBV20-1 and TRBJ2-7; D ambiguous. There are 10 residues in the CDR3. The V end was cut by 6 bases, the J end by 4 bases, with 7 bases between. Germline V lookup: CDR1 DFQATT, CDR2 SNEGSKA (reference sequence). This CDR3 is CSALHYEQYF. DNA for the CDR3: TGCAGTGCGTTGCATTACGAGCAGTACTTC.

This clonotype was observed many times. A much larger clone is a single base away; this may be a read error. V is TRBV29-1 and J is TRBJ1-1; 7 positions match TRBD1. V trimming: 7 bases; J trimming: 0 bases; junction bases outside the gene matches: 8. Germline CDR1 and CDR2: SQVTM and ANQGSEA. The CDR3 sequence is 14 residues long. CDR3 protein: CSAEADRLNTEAFF. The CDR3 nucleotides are TGCAGCGCTGAGGCGGACAGGCTGAACACTGAAGCTTTCTTT.

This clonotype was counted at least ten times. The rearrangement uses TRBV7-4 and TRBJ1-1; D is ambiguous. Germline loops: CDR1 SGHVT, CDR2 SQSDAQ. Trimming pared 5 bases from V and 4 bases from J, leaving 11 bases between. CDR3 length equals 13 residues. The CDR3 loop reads CASSLKWGTEAFF. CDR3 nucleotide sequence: TGTGCCAGCAGCCTAAAATGGGGCACTGAAGCTTTCTTT.